This T cell receptor (beta chain) stems from a study of blood T cell repertoires in COVID-19. Study-level background: T cells, B-cell-depleted T cells, or PBMCs provided the cDNA or gDNA that served as material.

The cohort comprised adults aged 18 to 89 years residing in 20 to 25 US areas. Allocation to cohorts depended on clinical history reported by the participants. In the original analysis: From reference gene primer amplification, estimates of nucleated cell counts were derived. Clones were sequenced by immunoSEQ multiplex PCR, and TCRdb holds only the in-frame ones, with some missing. V, J and clone size were drawn from that table, and D and trimming were deduced from the DNA. The data contain a few hundred thousand clones, approximately 83% of them singletons. Germline CDR1 MDHEN, CDR2 SYDVKM. This CDR3 is built from 17 residues. Germline trimming cut 2 bases from V and 2 bases from J; bases unmatched to any gene: 12.

The TCR was taken from a woman in her 30s who had recovered from COVID-19. Sequencing was performed on PBMCs or T cells enriched from blood (not recorded which). This chain joins TRBV28 and TRBJ2-7; 7 bases agree with TRBD2. DNA for the CDR3: TGTGCCAGCAGTTTAAGGTCCGGACTAGGCCAAACCTACGAGCAGTACTTC. Translation gives CASSLRSGLGQTYEQYF.